Listed below are T cell receptor beta chains from one sample, sequenced in a study of T cells after yellow fever vaccination. TCRdb used MiXCR to reprocess the 5' RACE reads, holding one entry per CDR3 protein. This table has 250,000 to 350,000 distinct CDR3 sequences, about 6.9% appearing once. Source: PBMCs, taken about 49 days after the first yellow fever vaccination. These receptors were obtained from a man in his late teens or twenties who received the YFV17D yellow fever vaccine. The CDR3 runs from the conserved cysteine through the conserved F or W. D genes are given only for firm matches. Size is stated for part of the rows, as once, few or many counts, or as a class when the clone is expanded.

v_gene,d_gene,j_gene,abundance,CDR3nt,CDR3aa
TRBV7-2,TRBD2,TRBJ2-7,few,TGTGCCAGCAGCCTGACTAGCGGGACTGAGCAGTACTTC,CASSLTSGTEQYF
TRBV12-3/TRBV12-4,TRBD1,TRBJ1-6,few,TGTGCCAGCAGCCCCGGGACAGGGAAAGGTTCACCCCTCCACTTT,CASSPGTGKGSPLHF
TRBV7-2,.,TRBJ1-6,few,TGTGCCAGCAGCTCCGGGACGGTCTATAATTCACCCCTCCACTTT,CASSSGTVYNSPLHF
TRBV6-2/TRBV6-3,.,TRBJ2-5,few,TGTGCCAGCAGTAGTACCCGAGGGACCGAAGAGACCCAGTACTTC,CASSSTRGTEETQYF
TRBV7-2,TRBD2,TRBJ2-2,few,TGTGCCAGCAGCAGGTCTAGCGGGGGAACGAACACCGGGGAGCTGTTTTTT,CASSRSSGGTNTGELFF
TRBV6-1,TRBD1,TRBJ1-5,many,TGTGCCAGCAGTCGGACAGGGAGCAATCAGCCCCAGCATTTT,CASSRTGSNQPQHF
TRBV18,.,TRBJ1-1,few,TGTGCCAGCTCACCACCGGCGGGGAGGAACACTGAAGCTTTCTTT,CASSPPAGRNTEAFF
TRBV20-1,.,TRBJ2-3,few,TGCAGTGCTAGGCCCAAAGAGCGGTCTAGCACAGATACGCAGTATTTT,CSARPKERSSTDTQYF
TRBV4-1,.,TRBJ2-7,few,TGCGCCAGCAGCCAAGCCCCCACGGACAGCTACGAGCAGTACTTC,CASSQAPTDSYEQYF
TRBV20-1,.,TRBJ2-1,many,TGCAGTGCTGATAAACAGGGTTTTGAGCAGTTCTTC,CSADKQGFEQFF
TRBV19,.,TRBJ1-5,few,TGTGCCAGTAGTGGAAGGAGGGAGAATCAGCCCCAGCATTTT,CASSGRRENQPQHF
TRBV12-3/TRBV12-4,.,TRBJ2-5,many,TGTGCCAGCACTCGGAGAGGGCAGGGGGAGACCCAGTACTTC,CASTRRGQGETQYF
TRBV6-2/TRBV6-3,.,TRBJ2-5,few,TGTGCCAGCAGTCTGGGGCCTACCGGGACCCAGTACTTC,CASSLGPTGTQYF
TRBV14,.,TRBJ1-1,.,TGTGCCAGCAGCCAAGATCAGAGGGCTGGAATGAACACTGAAGCTTTCTTT,CASSQDQRAGMNTEAFF
TRBV6-9,TRBD2,TRBJ2-1,few,TGTGCCAGCAGGAGGGGAGGGAACCCCAGCTCCTACAATGAGCAGTTCTTC,CASRRGGNPSSYNEQFF
TRBV29-1,.,TRBJ1-1,.,TGCAGCTCCCGGATGAACACTGAAGCTTTCTTT,CSSRMNTEAFF
TRBV4-3,.,TRBJ2-3,few,TGCGCCAGCAGCCAACGGGACTCCCTAGGCACAGATACGCAGTATTTT,CASSQRDSLGTDTQYF
TRBV20-1,.,TRBJ1-6,few,TGCAGTGCTAGAGCCAACACCAATAATTCACCCCTCCACTTT,CSARANTNNSPLHF
TRBV10-3,TRBD1,TRBJ1-2,few,TGTGCCATCAGTGAGTCGGACAGGGTACTCTATGGCTACACCTTC,CAISESDRVLYGYTF
TRBV20-1,.,TRBJ2-3,many,TGCAGTGCTAGAAGGCGGGGCACAGATACGCAGTATTTT,CSARRRGTDTQYF
TRBV20-1,.,TRBJ2-1,once,TGCTGTGCCATCATGATCGGGGGGCCTTTCGGCAATGAGCAGTTCTTC,CCAIMIGGPFGNEQFF
TRBV10-2,TRBD2,TRBJ2-7,few,TGCGCCAGCCTACCCAGTCTAGCGGGGGGGCACGAGCAGTACTTC,CASLPSLAGGHEQYF
TRBV4-3,.,TRBJ2-7,.,TGCGCCAGCAGCCAAGACTCTTCCCTCAGCTACGAGCAGTACTTC,CASSQDSSLSYEQYF
TRBV10-3,.,TRBJ1-5,many,TGTGCCATCAGTGAGTCCGGAGGAAATCAGCCCCAGCATTTT,CAISESGGNQPQHF
TRBV6-1,.,TRBJ1-3,few,TGTGCCAGCGGAAGAGGGAGCGTCTCTGGAAACACCATATATTTT,CASGRGSVSGNTIYF
TRBV6-2/TRBV6-3,.,TRBJ1-1,few,TGTGCCAGCAGCCCCCACTCCCCCGGGGCCTTTTACACTGAAGCTTTCTTT,CASSPHSPGAFYTEAFF
TRBV5-5,.,TRBJ2-7,few,TGTGCCAGCAGATTGGACGGCTACGAGCAGTACTTC,CASRLDGYEQYF
TRBV10-3,TRBD2,TRBJ2-2,few,TGTGCCATCAGTGAAGGCGGGGGGGCCGGGGAGGAGCTGTTTTTT,CAISEGGGAGEELFF
TRBV11-2,.,TRBJ2-7,many,TGTGCCAGCAGCTTGGGACCCGACGGTGGATACGAGCAGTACTTC,CASSLGPDGGYEQYF
TRBV7-2,TRBD1,TRBJ1-4,.,TGTGCCAGCAGCTGGACAGGCAATGAAAAACTGGTTTTT,CASSWTGNEKLVF
TRBV6-2/TRBV6-3,.,TRBJ1-1,many,TGTGCCAGCCGAGGGCGAATCCTAGGTATGAACACTGAAGCTTTCTTT,CASRGRILGMNTEAFF
TRBV5-1,TRBD1,TRBJ1-2,few,TGCGCCAGCAGCTCGCCGGGACAGGACAGTCGCTACACCTTC,CASSSPGQDSRYTF
TRBV13,TRBD1,TRBJ2-7,few,TGTGCCAGCAGCTGGTATCGGGGCAGGGGGCTCTCCGAGCAGTACTTC,CASSWYRGRGLSEQYF
TRBV20-1,TRBD1,TRBJ1-6,many,TGCAGTGCCCGGGACAGGGGTTATTCACCCCTCCACTTT,CSARDRGYSPLHF
TRBV5-1,TRBD2,TRBJ2-5,few,TGCGCCAGCAGCATGCGACTAGCTCATCAACCGGAGACCCAGTACTTC,CASSMRLAHQPETQYF
TRBV7-9,TRBD1,TRBJ1-2,few,TGTGCCAGCAGCTTAGCCTTACGACAGGGGCCGAGGGGCTACACCTTC,CASSLALRQGPRGYTF
TRBV7-3,TRBD1,TRBJ2-3,.,TGTGCCAGCAGCTTACAGGGGGCCTCGGGTACGCAGTATTTT,CASSLQGASGTQYF
TRBV6-1,.,TRBJ2-2,.,TGTGCCAGCAGTGCCGGGACTGCCTCCGGGGAGCTGTTTTTT,CASSAGTASGELFF
TRBV19,.,TRBJ1-5,.,TGTGCCAGTAGTATAGGGGGCGGGGGATCCTATCAGCCCCAGCATTTT,CASSIGGGGSYQPQHF
TRBV21-1,.,TRBJ2-3,.,TGTGCCAGCAGCAAATTCCCCCAGCGGGGGGGCAACACAGATACGCAGTATTTT,CASSKFPQRGGNTDTQYF
TRBV12-3/TRBV12-4,.,TRBJ1-5,few,TGTGCCAGCAGTTTCTCACCTGCTTATAGCAATCAGCCCCAGCATTTT,CASSFSPAYSNQPQHF
TRBV29-1,.,TRBJ2-2,few,TGCAGCGGAATAGAGGCCGGGGAGCTGTTTTTT,CSGIEAGELFF
TRBV6-5,.,TRBJ2-5,.,TGTGCCAGCAGTTACGCGACTACCGGGGAGACCCAGTACTTC,CASSYATTGETQYF
TRBV2,TRBD1,TRBJ1-6,few,TGTGCCAGCAGTCTGGGACAGGGGTCTTCACCCCTCCACTTT,CASSLGQGSSPLHF
TRBV20-1,TRBD1,TRBJ2-7,many,TGCAGTGCTGCGGGACAGGTACCGCCCTACGAGCAGTACTTC,CSAAGQVPPYEQYF
TRBV20-1,.,TRBJ1-1,few,TGCAGTGCTCCAAGGGGGTTCTACCTAAGGACTGAAGCTTTCTTT,CSAPRGFYLRTEAFF
TRBV4-2,.,TRBJ1-1,.,TGTGCCAGCAGCCAACAGGTGGACGTTGGAGCTTTCTTT,CASSQQVDVGAFF
TRBV9,.,TRBJ2-1,many,TGTGCCAGCAGCGAGGGACGGAGCTCCTACAATGAGCAGTTCTTC,CASSEGRSSYNEQFF
TRBV7-2,.,TRBJ2-1,many,TGTGCCAGCAGCTTACGCGGGGCTGATTTC,CASSLRGADF
TRBV2,TRBD1,TRBJ2-1,.,TGTGCCAGTGGGGGACAGGGGTTTGGATATGAGCAGTTCTTC,CASGGQGFGYEQFF
TRBV7-2,.,TRBJ2-1,.,TGTGCCAGCAGCTTAGGGCGGCGGGCTAATGAGCAGTTCTTC,CASSLGRRANEQFF